This T cell receptor beta chain is from a study of shared T cell receptors in the human thymus. This clone has a single count. One end of the junction varies from germline; a read error may be responsible. The CDR3 runs 12 residues. Per germline, CDR1 SGHTA and CDR2 FQGNSA. Method: immunoSEQ multiplex PCR; TCRdb's copy keeps in-frame clones and lacks some. The sample yields about 500,000 clones, more than 75% seen once. The same sample was also studied in work on human thymus T cells. As that study records: Unrelated individuals had highly overlapping thymic repertoires, as reported in related research.

V gene TRBV7-2 combines with J gene TRBJ1-2; 8 bases align to TRBD1. Sequencing used thymocytes. The TCR originated in a boy less than two years old with a congenital heart defect. In DNA, the CDR3 is TGTGCCAGCAGCTTGAAGGGACAGGTCGCCCACTTC. This translates into CASSLKGQVAHF.